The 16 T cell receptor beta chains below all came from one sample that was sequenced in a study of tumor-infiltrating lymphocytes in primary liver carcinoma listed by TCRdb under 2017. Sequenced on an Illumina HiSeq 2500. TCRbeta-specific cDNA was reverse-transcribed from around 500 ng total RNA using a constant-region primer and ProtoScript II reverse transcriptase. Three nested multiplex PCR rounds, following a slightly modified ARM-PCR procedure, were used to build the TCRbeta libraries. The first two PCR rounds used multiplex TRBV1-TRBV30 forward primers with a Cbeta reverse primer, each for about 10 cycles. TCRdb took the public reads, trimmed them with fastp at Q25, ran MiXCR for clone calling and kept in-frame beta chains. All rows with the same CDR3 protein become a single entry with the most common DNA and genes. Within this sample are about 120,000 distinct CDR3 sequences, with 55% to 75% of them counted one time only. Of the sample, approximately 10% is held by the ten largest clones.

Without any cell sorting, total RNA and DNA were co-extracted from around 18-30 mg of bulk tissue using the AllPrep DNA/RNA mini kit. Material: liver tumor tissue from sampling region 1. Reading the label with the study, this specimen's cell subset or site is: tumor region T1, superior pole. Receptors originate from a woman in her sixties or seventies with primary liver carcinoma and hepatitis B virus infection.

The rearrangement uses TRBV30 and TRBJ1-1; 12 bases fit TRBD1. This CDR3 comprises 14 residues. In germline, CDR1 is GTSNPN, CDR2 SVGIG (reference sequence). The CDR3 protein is CPRDRGQGDTEAFF. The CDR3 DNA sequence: TGTCCCCGGGACAGGGGGCAAGGGGACACTGAAGCTTTCTTT.

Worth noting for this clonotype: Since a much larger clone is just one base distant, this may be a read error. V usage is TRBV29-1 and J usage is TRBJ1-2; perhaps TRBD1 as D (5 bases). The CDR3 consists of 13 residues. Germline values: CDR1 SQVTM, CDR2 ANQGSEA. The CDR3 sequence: CSVEGRRAGGYAF. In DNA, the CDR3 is TGCAGCGTTGAAGGTCGCAGGGCCGGTGGCTACGCCTTC.

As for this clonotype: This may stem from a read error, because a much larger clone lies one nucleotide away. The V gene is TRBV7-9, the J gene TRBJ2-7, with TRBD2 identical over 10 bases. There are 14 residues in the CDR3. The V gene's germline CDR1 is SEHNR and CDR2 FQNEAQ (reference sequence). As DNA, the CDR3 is TGTCCCAGCAGCTTCCAAGCGGGAGGGTACGAGCAGTACTTC. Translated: CPSSFQAGGYEQYF.

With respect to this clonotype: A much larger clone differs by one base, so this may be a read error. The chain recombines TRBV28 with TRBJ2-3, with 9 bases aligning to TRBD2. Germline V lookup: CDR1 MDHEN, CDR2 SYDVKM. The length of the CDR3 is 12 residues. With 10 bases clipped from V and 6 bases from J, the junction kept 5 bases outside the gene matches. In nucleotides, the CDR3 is TGTGCCACCCAAGCGGGGGGCGATACGCAGTATTTT. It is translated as CATQAGGDTQYF. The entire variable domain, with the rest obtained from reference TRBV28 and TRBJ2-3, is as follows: DVKVTQSSRYLVKRTGEKVFLECVQDMDHENMFWYRQDPGLGLRLIYFSYDVKMKEKGDIPEGYSVSREKKERFSLILESASTNQTSMYLCATQAGGDTQYFGPGTRLTVL.

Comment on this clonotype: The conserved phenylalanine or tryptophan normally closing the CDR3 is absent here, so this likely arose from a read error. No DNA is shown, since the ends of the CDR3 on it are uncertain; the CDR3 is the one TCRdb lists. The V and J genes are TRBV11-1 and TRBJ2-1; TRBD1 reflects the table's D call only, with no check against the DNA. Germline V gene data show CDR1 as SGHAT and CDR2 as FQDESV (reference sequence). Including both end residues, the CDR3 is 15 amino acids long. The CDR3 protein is CANSLGGTTYNEQSS.

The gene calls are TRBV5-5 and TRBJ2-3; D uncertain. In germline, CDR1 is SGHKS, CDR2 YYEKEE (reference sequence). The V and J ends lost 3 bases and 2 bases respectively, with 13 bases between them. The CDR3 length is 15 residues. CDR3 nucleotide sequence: TGTGCCAGCAGCTCCCAGAACCCCCACACAGATACGCAGTATTTT. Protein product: CASSSQNPHTDTQYF.

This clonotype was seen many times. The DNA for the CDR3 is TGTGCCAGCAGCCCAACAGGGCAACTAGCTTTTTCCTACAATGAGCAGTTCTTC. Amino acid sequence: CASSPTGQLAFSYNEQFF. The rearrangement uses TRBV5-4 and TRBJ2-1, with D possibly being TRBD1 or TRBD2 (6 bases each). Trimming shortened V by 4 bases and J by 1 base, and 21 bases separated the two germline ends. Germline CDR1 and CDR2: SGHNT and YYREEE (reference sequence). This CDR3 spans 18 amino acids. Drawing the rest from reference TRBV5-4 and TRBJ2-1, the complete variable domain is ETGVTQSPTHLIKTRGQQVTLRCSSQSGHNTVSWYQQALGQGPQFIFQYYREEENGRGNFPPRFSGLQFPNYSSELNVNALELDDSALYLCASSPTGQLAFSYNEQFFGPGTRLTVL.

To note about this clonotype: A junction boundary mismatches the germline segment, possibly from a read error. The DNA of the CDR3 is TGCATCGTTGAATTTTACTCGGGTCATCAGTTCTTC. Translated, it gives CIVEFYSGHQFF. The chain recombines TRBV29-1 with TRBJ2-1; D gene unclear. This CDR3 has 12 residues. Germline V gene lookup returns CDR1 SQVTM and CDR2 ANQGSEA.

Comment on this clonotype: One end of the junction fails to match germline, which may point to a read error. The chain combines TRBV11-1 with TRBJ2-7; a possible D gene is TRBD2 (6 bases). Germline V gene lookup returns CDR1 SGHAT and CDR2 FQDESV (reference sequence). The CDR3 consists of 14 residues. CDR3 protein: CASSPQDGGYEQYF. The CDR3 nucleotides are TGTGCCAGCAGCCCCCAAGACGGGGGATATGAGCAATACTTC.

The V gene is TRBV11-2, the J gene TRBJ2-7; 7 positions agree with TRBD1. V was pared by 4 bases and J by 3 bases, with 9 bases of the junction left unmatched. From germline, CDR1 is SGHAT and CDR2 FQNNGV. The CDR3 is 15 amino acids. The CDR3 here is CASSSDLGQIYEQYF. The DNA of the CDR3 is TGTGCCAGCAGCTCTGACCTGGGACAGATCTACGAGCAGTACTTC.

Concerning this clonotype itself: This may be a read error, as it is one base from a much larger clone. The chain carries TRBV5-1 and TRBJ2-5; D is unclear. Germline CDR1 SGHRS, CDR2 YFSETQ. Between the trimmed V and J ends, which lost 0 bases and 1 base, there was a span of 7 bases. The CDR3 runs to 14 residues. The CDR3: CASSLEVLQETQYF. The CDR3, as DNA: TGCGCCAGCAGCTTGGAGGTCCTCCAAGAGACCCAGTACTTC. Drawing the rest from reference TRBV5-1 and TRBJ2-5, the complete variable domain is KAGVTQTPRYLIKTRGQQVTLSCSPISGHRSVSWYQQTPGQGLQFLFEYFSETQRNKGNFPGRFSGRQFSNSRSEMNVSTLELGDSALYLCASSLEVLQETQYFGPGTRLLVL.

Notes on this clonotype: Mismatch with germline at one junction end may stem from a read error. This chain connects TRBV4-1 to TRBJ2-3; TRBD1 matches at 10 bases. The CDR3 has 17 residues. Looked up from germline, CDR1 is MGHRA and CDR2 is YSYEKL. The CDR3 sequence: CASSQDWDRGFTDTQYF. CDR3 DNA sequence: TGCGCCAGCAGCCAAGATTGGGACAGGGGATTCACAGATACACAGTATTTT.

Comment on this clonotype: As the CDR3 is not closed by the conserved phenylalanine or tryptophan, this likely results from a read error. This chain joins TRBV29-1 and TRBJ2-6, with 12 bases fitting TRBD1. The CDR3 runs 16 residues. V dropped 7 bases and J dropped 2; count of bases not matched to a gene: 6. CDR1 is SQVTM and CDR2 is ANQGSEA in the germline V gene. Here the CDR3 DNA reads TGCAGCGCCGGGACAGGGGGCGTTACTGGGGCCAACGTCCTGACTTCC. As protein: CSAGTGGVTGANVLTS.

The CDR3 loop is CASSPRGTGDNTGELFF. The DNA of the CDR3 is TGTGCCAGCAGCCCAAGGGGGACAGGTGATAACACCGGGGAGCTGTTTTTT. The chain couples TRBV7-3 to TRBJ2-2; 8 bases are shared with TRBD1. The CDR3 runs 17 residues. V was clipped by 5 bases and J by 2 bases; unmatched bases: 10. The germline V gene has CDR1 SGHTA and CDR2 FQGTGA.

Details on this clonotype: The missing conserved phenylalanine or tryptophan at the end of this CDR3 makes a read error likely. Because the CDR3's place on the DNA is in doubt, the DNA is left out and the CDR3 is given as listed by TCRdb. The CDR3 is CAISADRALKYV. V and J are TRBV5-1 and TRBJ2-5; TRBD2, the table's D call, lacks a check against the DNA. Germline V gene lookup returns CDR1 SGHRS and CDR2 YFSETQ. From its first to its last residue, the CDR3 has 12 amino acids.

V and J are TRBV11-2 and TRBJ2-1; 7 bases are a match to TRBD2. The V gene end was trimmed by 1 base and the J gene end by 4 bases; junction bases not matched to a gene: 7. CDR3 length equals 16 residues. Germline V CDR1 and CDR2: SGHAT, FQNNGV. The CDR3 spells CASSLGWEGTYNEQFF. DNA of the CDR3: TGTGCCAGCAGCTTAGGGTGGGAGGGGACTTACAATGAGCAGTTCTTC.